This TCR beta chain is from a study of blood T cell repertoires in COVID-19. The wider study: COVID-19 samples collected from the United States, Italy and Spain covered acute and convalescent phases. Sources were T cells, B-cell-depleted T cells, or PBMCs; the material itself was cDNA or gDNA.

The sample holds one count of this clone. Per the original methods: By means of reference gene primer amplification, nucleated cell counts were estimated. The assay was immunoSEQ multiplex PCR, and TCRdb's table has in-frame clones only and misses some. That table gives V, J and clone size, and the DNA gave D and trimming. The sample holds some 140,000 clones; 70% to 90% are singletons and the top ten take about 2%. This clonotype was obtained from a man between 65 and 80 years old with active COVID-19. What was sequenced was peripheral blood.

The chain's CDR3 is CASSLISGPWDEQFF. CDR3 nucleotides: TGTGCCAGCAGCCTGATTAGCGGTCCCTGGGATGAGCAGTTCTTC. This rearrangement joins TRBV7-2 to TRBJ2-1, with a possible D match to TRBD2 (6 bases). The V end lost 5 bases, the J end lost 8 bases, and 19 bases lay between the germline ends. The V gene's germline CDR1 is SGHTA and CDR2 FQGNSA. This CDR3 is 15 amino acids long. Based on the CDR3 plus reference TRBV7-2 and TRBJ2-1, the full variable domain is GAGVSQSPSNKVTEKGKDVELRCDPISGHTALYWYRQSLGQGLEFLIYFQGNSAPDKSGLPSDRFSAERTGGSVSTLTIQRTQQEDSAVYLCASSLISGPWDEQFFGPGTRLTVL.